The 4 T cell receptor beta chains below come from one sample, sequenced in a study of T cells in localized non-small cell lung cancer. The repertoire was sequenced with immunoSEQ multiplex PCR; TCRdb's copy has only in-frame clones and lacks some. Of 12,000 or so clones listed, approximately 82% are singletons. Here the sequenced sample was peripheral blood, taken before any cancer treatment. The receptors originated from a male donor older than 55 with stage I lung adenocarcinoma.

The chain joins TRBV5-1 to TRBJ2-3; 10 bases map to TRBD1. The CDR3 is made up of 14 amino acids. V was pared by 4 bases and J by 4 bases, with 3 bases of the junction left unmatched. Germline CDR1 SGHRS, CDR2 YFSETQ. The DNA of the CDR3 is TGCGCCAGCAGCCCGGGGACAGGGGCAGATACGCAGTATTTT. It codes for CASSPGTGADTQYF.

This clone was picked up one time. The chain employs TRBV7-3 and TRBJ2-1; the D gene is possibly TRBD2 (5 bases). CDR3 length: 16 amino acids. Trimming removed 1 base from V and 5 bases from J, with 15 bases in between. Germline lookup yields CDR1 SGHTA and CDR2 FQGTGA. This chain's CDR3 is CASSLRSAGLDNEQFF. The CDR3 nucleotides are TGTGCCAGCAGCTTAAGGTCCGCGGGCCTTGACAATGAGCAGTTCTTC.

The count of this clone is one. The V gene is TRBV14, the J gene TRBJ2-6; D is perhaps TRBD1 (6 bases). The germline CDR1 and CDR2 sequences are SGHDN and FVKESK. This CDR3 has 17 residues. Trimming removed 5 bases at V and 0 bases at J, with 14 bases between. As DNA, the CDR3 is TGTGCCAGCAGCTATCTGGACAGATACTCTGGGGCCAACGTCCTGACTTTC. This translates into CASSYLDRYSGANVLTF. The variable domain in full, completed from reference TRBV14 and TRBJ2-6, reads EAGVTQFPSHSVIEKGQTVTLRCDPISGHDNLYWYRRVMGKEIKFLLHFVKESKQDESGMPNNRFLAERTGGTYSTLKVQPAELEDSGVYFCASSYLDRYSGANVLTFGAGSRLTVL.

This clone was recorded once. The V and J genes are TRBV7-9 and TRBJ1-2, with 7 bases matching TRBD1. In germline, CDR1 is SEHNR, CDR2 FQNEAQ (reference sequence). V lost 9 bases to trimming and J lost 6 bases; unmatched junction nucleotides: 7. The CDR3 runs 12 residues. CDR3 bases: TGTGCCAGTGGGAGGGGGCTGGATGGCTACACCTTC. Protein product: CASGRGLDGYTF.